This TCR beta chain originates from a study of blood T cell repertoires in COVID-19 (TCRdb year 2020). About the investigation overall: Collaborator samples came from the United States, Italy and Spain and covered acute and convalescent phases of COVID-19. Samples were obtained from the ongoing ImmuneRACE study (first 160 participants) and from 950 to 1,500 subjects provided by 6 global collaborators. The repertoires were released in a freely available public database intended as a resource for research on the immune response to SARS-CoV-2. HLA class I and class II types, where available, came from metadata supplied by the sample provider rather than from assay-based typing. A de-identified subject ID, COVID-19 status, age in years and sex were almost always included in the sample metadata. The dataset comprised deeply sampled blood TCRbeta repertoires from subjects exposed to, actively infected with, or recovered from COVID-19. The prospective study material was composed of cDNA or gDNA derived from T cells, B-cell-depleted T cells, or PBMCs. General study outcomes and caveats: How much clinical and demographic metadata was included differed by source and by participant, and the metadata was provided uncurated.

TCRbeta CDR3 regions were amplified from genomic DNA using the immunoSEQ Assay, a bias-controlled multiplex PCR. The authors' analysis ran thus. Within the assay, amplification of reference gene primers was used to estimate how many nucleated cells each sample contained. To quantify the absolute abundance of each unique TCRbeta CDR3 rearrangement, sequence reads were collapsed and filtered. For each sample, productive Simpson clonality was calculated as the square root of Simpson's diversity index over productive rearrangements. The table was pulled from immuneACCESS by TCRdb, which kept in-frame rearrangements only. Such tables lose some clones; where checked, under half of the loss comes from unresolved V genes, and the rest has no known cause. The V and J calls and clone size are taken from that table; D and trimming were inferred from the DNA. For this sample the table gives about 220,000 clones, of which 65% to 90% were detected only once. 5.1% of the sample is taken by the ten largest.

From a lookup of the germline V gene (reference sequence), CDR1 and CDR2 are SGHKS and YYEKEE. V sheds 0 bases and J sheds 4 bases, leaving 7 bases between their ends. The CDR3 covers 13 residues, taking in both the cysteine and the phenylalanine. The only DNA kept is the CDR3, 39 bases in frame from the first base. Collaborating institutions collected whole blood in K2EDTA tubes following their own protocols. For TCRbeta analysis, collaborator samples were shipped as frozen whole blood, as isolated PBMCs, or as DNA extracted from either sample type. With regard to this clone: Its antigen is unknown. Base qualities are not recorded, but no much larger clone differs from it by a single base.

Sequencing was performed on peripheral blood. The V and J genes are TRBV5-5 and TRBJ1-1; the D gene is perhaps TRBD1, from 5 matching bases. The source of this sequence is a human donor in a cohort sampled during active COVID-19. For the CDR3, the sequence is CASSLEGRTEAFF. The DNA reads as follows: TGTGCCAGCAGCTTGGAGGGGCGCACTGAAGCTTTCTTT.